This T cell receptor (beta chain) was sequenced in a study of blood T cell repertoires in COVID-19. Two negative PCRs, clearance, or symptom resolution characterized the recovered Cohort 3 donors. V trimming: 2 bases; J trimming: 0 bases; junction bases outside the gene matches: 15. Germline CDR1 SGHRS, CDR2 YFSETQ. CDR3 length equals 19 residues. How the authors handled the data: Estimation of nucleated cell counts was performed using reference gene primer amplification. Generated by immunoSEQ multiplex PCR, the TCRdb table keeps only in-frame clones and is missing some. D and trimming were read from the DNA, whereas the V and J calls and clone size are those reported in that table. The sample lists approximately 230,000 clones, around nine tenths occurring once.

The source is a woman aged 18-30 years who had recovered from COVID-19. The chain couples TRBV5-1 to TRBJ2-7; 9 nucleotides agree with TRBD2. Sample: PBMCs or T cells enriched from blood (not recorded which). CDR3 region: CASSFSAQVASGISYEQYF. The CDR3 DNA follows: TGCGCCAGCAGCTTTTCAGCTCAAGTGGCTAGCGGGATCTCCTACGAGCAGTACTTC. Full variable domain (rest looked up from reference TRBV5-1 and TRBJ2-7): KAGVTQTPRYLIKTRGQQVTLSCSPISGHRSVSWYQQTPGQGLQFLFEYFSETQRNKGNFPGRFSGRQFSNSRSEMNVSTLELGDSALYLCASSFSAQVASGISYEQYFGPGTRLTVT.